Shown below are 20 T cell receptor beta chains from a single sample sequenced in a study of blood T cell repertoires in COVID-19. Libraries were prepared by immunoSEQ multiplex PCR; TCRdb keeps only in-frame clonotypes and omits some of them. The data hold 150,000 to 170,000 clones, with 78% observed a single time. The sample taken for sequencing was peripheral blood. The receptors stem from a man older than 75 with acute or convalescent COVID-19.

This sequence joins TRBV28 and TRBJ1-5; D not resolved. V was shortened by 4 bases and J by 0 bases, with 4 bases between the two germline ends. Germline loops: CDR1 MDHEN, CDR2 SYDVKM. CDR3 size: 13 residues. The CDR3 DNA sequence: TGTGCCAGCAGTTCCTATAGCAATCAGCCCCAGCATTTT. It encodes CASSSYSNQPQHF.

A remark on this clone: A read error may produce the germline difference seen at one junction end. The CDR3 here is CASSLGGPGSGRADTQYF. The DNA of the CDR3 is TGTGCTAGCAGCTTAGGGGGCCCAGGGTCCGGACGGGCAGATACGCAGTATTTT. The rearrangement links TRBV7-7 to TRBJ2-3, with 7 bases identical to TRBD1. Germline V gene sequence: CDR1 SSHAT, CDR2 FNYEAQ (reference sequence). This CDR3 spans 18 amino acids.

This clone was counted only a few times. The chain links TRBV30 to TRBJ1-5; 10 bases fit TRBD1. The CDR3 has 15 residues. Germline V gene data show CDR1 as GTSNPN and CDR2 as SVGIG (reference sequence). The V gene end was trimmed by 3 bases and the J gene end by 7 bases; junction bases not matched to a gene: 9. CDR3 residues: CAWSLADRGRQPQHF. CDR3 bases: TGTGCCTGGAGCCTGGCAGACAGGGGGCGACAGCCCCAGCATTTT.

This chain links TRBV15 with TRBJ1-1; 7 bases agree with TRBD1. The CDR3 loop spans 15 amino acids. Germline CDR1 and CDR2: LNHNV and YYDKDF (reference sequence). After removal of 5 bases from V and 4 bases from J, the junction contained 10 bases not matched to a gene. The CDR3: CATSGETGYGTEAFF. The CDR3 DNA is TGTGCCACCAGCGGGGAGACAGGGTACGGCACTGAAGCTTTCTTT.

This chain joins TRBV9 and TRBJ2-3; 9 bases are shared with TRBD2. The trim removed 0 bases at V and 6 bases at J, leaving 8 bases unmatched. CDR1 SGDLS and CDR2 YYNGEE come from the germline V gene. CDR3 length: 16 residues. The CDR3 loop is CASSVGGGLAGDTQYF. CDR3 bases: TGTGCCAGCAGCGTAGGAGGAGGGCTAGCGGGGGATACGCAGTATTTT.

The chain joins TRBV4-2 to TRBJ2-3, with 13 bases identical to TRBD2. V shed 1 base, J shed 7 bases, and the junction held 2 bases outside the gene matches. The V gene's germline CDR1 is LGHNA and CDR2 YNFKEQ. CDR3 length equals 15 residues. The CDR3 sequence is CASSQGLAGGYTQYF. DNA of the CDR3: TGTGCCAGCAGCCAAGGACTAGCGGGGGGCTATACGCAGTATTTT.

The chain is built from TRBV6-2 or TRBV6-3 and TRBJ1-1; 10 nucleotides agree with TRBD1. CDR3 size: 18 residues. Trimming removed 0 bases from V and 5 bases from J; junction bases left unmatched: 12. Germline V gene lookup returns CDR1 MNHEY and CDR2 SVGEGT. CDR3: CASSYSRAPGQGWTEAFF. The CDR3 nucleotides read TGTGCCAGCAGTTACTCGAGAGCTCCGGGACAGGGGTGGACTGAAGCTTTCTTT.

The chain uses TRBV9 and TRBJ2-2, with a weak D call TRBD2 (5 bases). Germline V gives CDR1 SGDLS, CDR2 YYNGEE. Trimming left V 2 bases short and J 4 bases short, with 6 bases between. CDR3 length: 13 residues. This CDR3 reads CASSVGVTGELFF. In DNA form, the CDR3 reads TGTGCCAGCAGCGTCGGGGTCACCGGGGAGCTGTTTTTT.

This chain links TRBV29-1 with TRBJ2-1; 9 bases agree with TRBD1. There are 14 residues in the CDR3. Trimming removed 6 bases from V and 4 bases from J; junction bases left unmatched: 7. CDR1 is SQVTM and CDR2 is ANQGSEA in the germline V gene. DNA for the CDR3: TGCAGCGTAGGGGGACAGGGAGGTTACAATGAGCAGTTCTTC. Amino acid sequence: CSVGGQGGYNEQFF.

The CDR3 region is CASSSTGTSYGYTF. In DNA form, the CDR3 reads TGTGCCAGCAGCTCGACAGGCACCTCTTATGGCTACACCTTC. The chain carries TRBV6-4 and TRBJ1-2, with D maybe TRBD1 (6 bases). The CDR3 runs to 14 residues. Trimming removed 6 bases from V and 5 bases from J, with 16 bases in between. Looked up from germline, CDR1 is MRHNA and CDR2 is SNTAGT.

The DNA of the CDR3 is TGTGCCAGCAGTGAAGCTCGACAGCTTTCCTACGAGCAGTACTTC. It yields the protein CASSEARQLSYEQYF. The chain uses TRBV6-1 and TRBJ2-7, with D tentatively TRBD1 (5 bases). This CDR3 comprises 15 residues. V dropped 0 bases and J dropped 1 base, with 10 bases sitting between them. Germline-derived CDR1 and CDR2 are MNHNS and SASEGT.

The chain is built from TRBV10-3 and TRBJ1-5; D perhaps matches TRBD1 (6 bases). Germline CDR1 reads ENHRY; CDR2 reads SYGVKD. The CDR3 consists of 14 residues. The ends were cut back, 6 bases at V and 2 bases at J, with 11 bases in the middle. The DNA for the CDR3 is TGTGCCATCAGCGGACAGCTGGGCAATCAGCCCCAGCATTTT. Amino acid sequence: CAISGQLGNQPQHF.

The genes are TRBV19 and TRBJ1-5, with TRBD1 identical over 8 bases. Germline CDR1 is LNHDA and CDR2 is SQIVND (reference sequence). Trimming removed 7 bases from V and 0 bases from J; junction bases left unmatched: 14. The CDR3 totals 18 residues. As DNA, the CDR3 is TGTGCCAGTAAAACCCGAGGGACAGGTTCTTATAGCAATCAGCCCCAGCATTTT. This encodes CASKTRGTGSYSNQPQHF.

This sequence joins TRBV6-2 or TRBV6-3 and TRBJ2-2, with 8 bases identical to TRBD2. Trimming took 4 bases from V and 1 from J; bases not matched to a gene: 5. This CDR3 comprises 16 residues. Germline V gene lookup returns CDR1 MNHEY and CDR2 SVGEGT. CDR3 sequence (DNA): TGTGCCAGCAGTTTGCTCCTAGCGGGGAACACCGGGGAGCTGTTTTTT. Its translation is CASSLLLAGNTGELFF.

V gene TRBV30 combines with J gene TRBJ2-7; tentatively, D is TRBD2 (6 bases). The CDR3 is 14 residues long. CDR1 and CDR2 from the germline V gene are GTSNPN and SVGIG (reference sequence). The V end lost 0 bases, the J end lost 2 bases, and 11 bases lay between the germline ends. For the CDR3, the DNA is TGTGCCTGGAGTGTATACAGGACTACCTACGAGCAGTACTTC. Protein sequence: CAWSVYRTTYEQYF.

CDR3 protein: CASKGQLNEKLFF. CDR3 sequence (DNA): TGTGCCAGCAAGGGACAGCTTAATGAAAAACTGTTTTTT. This rearrangement joins TRBV27 to TRBJ1-4, with 7 bases matching TRBD1. Looked up from germline, CDR1 is MNHEY and CDR2 is SMNVEV (reference sequence). CDR3 length equals 13 residues. V dropped 7 bases and J dropped 4; count of bases not matched to a gene: 3.

The chain uses TRBV7-2 and TRBJ1-2; TRBD1 is a possible D gene (6 bases). V lost 1 base and J lost 1, with 13 bases in between. The germline CDR1 and CDR2 sequences are SGHTA and FQGNSA. The CDR3 is made up of 16 amino acids. The CDR3 DNA reads as TGTGCCAGCAGCTTAGGTGCCCAGGACAGTAACTATGGCTACACCTTC. It codes for CASSLGAQDSNYGYTF.

The rearrangement uses TRBV12-3 or TRBV12-4 and TRBJ2-7; D unclear. The CDR3 is 12 amino acids. The V end was cut by 2 bases, the J end by 3 bases, with 5 bases between. The DNA for the CDR3 is TGTGCCAGCAGTTTACCAAACTACGAGCAGTACTTC. Its translation is CASSLPNYEQYF.

The chain links TRBV4-2 to TRBJ1-5, with 10 bases matching TRBD1. This CDR3 region has 18 residues. Germline assignment: CDR1 LGHNA and CDR2 YNFKEQ. Germline trimming cut 4 bases from V and 5 bases from J; bases unmatched to any gene: 14. In nucleotides, the CDR3 is TGTGCCAGCAGCCCATCCGGGACAGGGGCCTCGGCCTATCAGCCCCAGCATTTT. Translating gives CASSPSGTGASAYQPQHF.

The rearrangement uses TRBV2 and TRBJ1-1; 9 bases map to TRBD1. Trimming cost V 2 bases and J 3 bases; bases outside gene matches: 1. CDR3 length: 14 residues. Germline CDR1 SNHLY, CDR2 FYNNEI. CDR3 in DNA: TGTGCCAGCAGTGAAACAGGGGGCTACACTGAAGCTTTCTTT. Translated, it gives CASSETGGYTEAFF.